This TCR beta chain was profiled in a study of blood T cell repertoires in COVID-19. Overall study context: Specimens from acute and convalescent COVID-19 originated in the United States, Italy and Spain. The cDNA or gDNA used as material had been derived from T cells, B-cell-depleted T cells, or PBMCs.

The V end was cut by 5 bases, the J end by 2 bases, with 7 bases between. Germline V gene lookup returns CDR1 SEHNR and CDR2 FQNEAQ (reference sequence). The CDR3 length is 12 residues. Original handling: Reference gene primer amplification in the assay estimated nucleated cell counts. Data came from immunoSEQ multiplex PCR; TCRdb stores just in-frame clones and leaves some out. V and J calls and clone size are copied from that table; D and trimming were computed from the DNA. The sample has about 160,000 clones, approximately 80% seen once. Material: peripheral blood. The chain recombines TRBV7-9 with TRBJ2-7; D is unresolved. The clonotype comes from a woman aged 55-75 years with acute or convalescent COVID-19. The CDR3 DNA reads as TGTGCCAGCAGCCCGAGGACCTACGAGCAGTACTTC. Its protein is CASSPRTYEQYF.